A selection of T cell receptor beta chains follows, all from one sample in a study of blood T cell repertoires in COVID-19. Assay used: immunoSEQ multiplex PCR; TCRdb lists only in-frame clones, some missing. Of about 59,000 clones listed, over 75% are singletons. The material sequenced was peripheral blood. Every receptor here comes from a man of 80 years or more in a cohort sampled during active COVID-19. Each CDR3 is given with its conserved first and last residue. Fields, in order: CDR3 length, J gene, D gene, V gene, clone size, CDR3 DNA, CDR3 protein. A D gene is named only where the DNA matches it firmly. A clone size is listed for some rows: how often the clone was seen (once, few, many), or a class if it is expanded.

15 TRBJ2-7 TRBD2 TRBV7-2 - TGTGCCAGCAGCTTGGTAGCGGGAGGTTTCAACGAGCAGTACTTC CASSLVAGGFNEQYF
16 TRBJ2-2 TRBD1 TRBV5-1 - TGCGCCAGCAGCTTGGGGGACAGGGAGTACACCGGGGAGCTGTTTTTT CASSLGDREYTGELFF
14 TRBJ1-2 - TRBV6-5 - TGTGCCAGCAGTCACACCGGGACTGACTATGGCTACACCTTC CASSHTGTDYGYTF
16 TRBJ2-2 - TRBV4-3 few TGCGCCAGCAGCCAAGATCAGGGGGAGGACACCGGGGAGCTGTTTTTT CASSQDQGEDTGELFF
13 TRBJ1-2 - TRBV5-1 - TGCGCCAGCAGCTTGGAGCCTAACTATGGCTACACCTTC CASSLEPNYGYTF
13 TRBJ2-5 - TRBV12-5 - TGTGCTAGTGGTTTGTACAACCAAGAGACCCAGTACTTC CASGLYNQETQYF
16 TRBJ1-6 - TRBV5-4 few TGTGCCAGCAGCCCAGCCGGGACAACCAATAATTCACCCCTCCACTTT CASSPAGTTNNSPLHF
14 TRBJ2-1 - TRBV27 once TGTGCCAGCAGTTACGGAGGGGTATACAATGAGCAGTTCTTC CASSYGGVYNEQFF
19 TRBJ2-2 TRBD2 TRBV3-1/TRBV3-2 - TGTGCCAGCAGCCACGCTGCTAGCGGGAGGGCCACGAACACCGGGGAGCTGTTTTTT CASSHAASGRATNTGELFF
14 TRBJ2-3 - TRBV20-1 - TGCAGTGCTAGTCCGACGGGAGTTATAGATACGCAGTATTTT CSASPTGVIDTQYF
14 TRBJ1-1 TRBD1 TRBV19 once TGTGCCAGTAGTATAGGGGACAGGGCGGGAAGGGCTTTCTTT CASSIGDRAGRAFF
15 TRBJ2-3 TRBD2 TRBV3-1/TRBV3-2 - TGTGCCAGCAGCCCGCAAGCGGGAGCGGGAGATACGCAGTATTTT CASSPQAGAGDTQYF
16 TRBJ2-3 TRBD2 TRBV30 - TGTGCCTGGAGTGTGGGACTAGCGGGGACTACAGATACGCAGTATTTT CAWSVGLAGTTDTQYF
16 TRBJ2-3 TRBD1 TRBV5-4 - TGTGCCAGCAGCTTGGTGGGACAGGGGGTTGGAGATACGCAGTATTTT CASSLVGQGVGDTQYF
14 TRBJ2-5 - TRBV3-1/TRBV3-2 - TGTGCCAGCAGCCAAAACAGGGAGTTGGAGACCCAGTACTTC CASSQNRELETQYF